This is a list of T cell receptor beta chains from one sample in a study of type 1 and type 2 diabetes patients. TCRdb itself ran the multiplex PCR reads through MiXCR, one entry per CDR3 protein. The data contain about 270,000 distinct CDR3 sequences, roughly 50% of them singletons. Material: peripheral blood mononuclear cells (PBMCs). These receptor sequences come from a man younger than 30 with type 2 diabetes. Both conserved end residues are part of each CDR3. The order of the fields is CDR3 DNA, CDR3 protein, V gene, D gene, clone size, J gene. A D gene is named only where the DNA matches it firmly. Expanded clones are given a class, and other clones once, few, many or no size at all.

TGCAGTGCTAGTCCGTACCCTCAATACAATGAGCAGTTCTTC | CSASPYPQYNEQFF | TRBV20-1 | - | - | TRBJ2-1
TGTGCCAGCAGTCACTTCGCAGGCGGCTACGAGCAGTACTTC | CASSHFAGGYEQYF | TRBV28 | - | - | TRBJ2-7
TGTGCCAGCAGGGCAAGCGGGGGATGGGGCACAGATACGCAGTATTTT | CASRASGGWGTDTQYF | TRBV12-3/TRBV12-4 | TRBD2 | - | TRBJ2-3
TGTGCCAGCAGAACAGGGCTCCTTGGGTATGGCCACACCTTC | CASRTGLLGYGHTF | TRBV12-3/TRBV12-4 | - | - | TRBJ1-2
TGCAGCGTTGAGATAGATACGCAGTATTTT | CSVEIDTQYF | TRBV29-1 | - | - | TRBJ2-3
TGTGCCAGCAGCTTAGTTTTCAGGGACACCGGGGAGCTGTTTTTT | CASSLVFRDTGELFF | TRBV7-2 | - | - | TRBJ2-2
TGTGCCACCAGTGATCTCGACAGCACAGATACGCAGTATTTT | CATSDLDSTDTQYF | TRBV19 | - | - | TRBJ2-3
TGTGCCACCAGGGACAGGGGTATCACTGGGGCCAACGTCCTGACTTTC | CATRDRGITGANVLTF | TRBV15 | TRBD1 | - | TRBJ2-6
TGTGCCAGCAGTTACGGCGCGGGAGGTGCCTACGAGCAGTACTTC | CASSYGAGGAYEQYF | TRBV6-5 | TRBD2 | - | TRBJ2-7
TGTGCCAGCAGCCAAGGCAGCGCGGAGGATGAGCAGTTCTTC | CASSQGSAEDEQFF | TRBV14 | - | many | TRBJ2-1
TGCGCCAGCAGCCAGGGCTGGGGGGATTCGACTGAAGCTTTCTTT | CASSQGWGDSTEAFF | TRBV4-1 | - | few | TRBJ1-1
TGTGCCAACAGTACAGGGAAATGGGACTACGAGCAGTACTTC | CANSTGKWDYEQYF | TRBV4-2 | - | once | TRBJ2-7
TGTGCCAGTAGTATAGGGGCAGGTTTGAACACTGAAGCTTTCTTT | CASSIGAGLNTEAFF | TRBV19 | - | - | TRBJ1-1
TGTGCCAGCAGCGGGACAGGGTCCTTCTACGAGCAGTACTTC | CASSGTGSFYEQYF | TRBV7-8 | TRBD1 | - | TRBJ2-7
TGTGCCAGCAGTTCGATAGCGGGAGGGGAAGAGACCCAGTACTTC | CASSSIAGGEETQYF | TRBV7-2 | TRBD2 | few | TRBJ2-5
TGTGCCAGCAGTCCAGACAGCGTCGATTCACCCCTCCACTTT | CASSPDSVDSPLHF | TRBV7-6 | - | - | TRBJ1-6
TGTGCCAGCAGCTTCGGGACAGGGAGCTCCTACAATGAGCAGTTCTTC | CASSFGTGSSYNEQFF | TRBV7-3 | TRBD1 | once | TRBJ2-1
TGTGCCAGCAGCGTGGGGGGGGCGAACACCGGGGAGCTGTTTTTT | CASSVGGANTGELFF | TRBV2 | TRBD2 | - | TRBJ2-2
TGTGCCATCACCAACACCGGGGAGCTGTTTTTT | CAITNTGELFF | TRBV6-2/TRBV6-3 | - | few | TRBJ2-2
TGTGCCAGCAGTGAATGGGAGGGGAGCGGCGATCAGCCCCAGCATTTT | CASSEWEGSGDQPQHF | TRBV25-1 | - | - | TRBJ1-5
TGTGCCAGCAGCAGCGGGGGGGACCCTCGCGAGCAGTACTTC | CASSSGGDPREQYF | TRBV27 | TRBD2 | - | TRBJ2-7
TGTGCCAGCAGTCTCCGGGGGCAGGAATGGAATGAGCAGTTCTTC | CASSLRGQEWNEQFF | TRBV6-5 | - | - | TRBJ2-1